This T cell receptor beta chain was identified in a study of shared clonotypes between healthy human individuals. Assay used: immunoSEQ multiplex PCR; TCRdb lists only in-frame clones, some missing. The sample holds millions of clones, roughly 94% seen once. In germline, CDR1 is SGHNT, CDR2 YENEEA. CDR3 length equals 14 residues. The V end was cut by 5 bases, the J end by 2 bases, with 12 bases between. This clonotype was obtained from a man aged 18 to 29 in good health. The sequenced material came from naive CD4+ T cells sorted from blood. Subset specified: CD45RA+ positively selected. The chain has TRBV11-3 and TRBJ1-1; a weak D match, TRBD1 (6 bases). DNA of the CDR3: TGTGCCAGCAGCAAGGGACACCCCAACACTGAAGCTTTCTTT. It translates to CASSKGHPNTEAFF.